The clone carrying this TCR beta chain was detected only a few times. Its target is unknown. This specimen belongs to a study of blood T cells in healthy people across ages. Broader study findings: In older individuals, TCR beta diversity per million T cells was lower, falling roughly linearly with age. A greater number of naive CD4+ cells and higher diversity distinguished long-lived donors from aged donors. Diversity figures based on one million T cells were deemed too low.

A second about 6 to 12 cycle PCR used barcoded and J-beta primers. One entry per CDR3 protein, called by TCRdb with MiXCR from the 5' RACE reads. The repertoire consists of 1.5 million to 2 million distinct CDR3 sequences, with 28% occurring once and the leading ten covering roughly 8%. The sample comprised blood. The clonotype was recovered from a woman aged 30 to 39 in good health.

CDR3 nucleotide sequence: TGCGCCAGCAGCGACCAAACGGGGGTAAATGAGCAGTTCTTC. Protein: CASSDQTGVNEQFF. This chain joins TRBV10-2 and TRBJ2-1; D is possibly TRBD2 (6 bases). The V gene's germline CDR1 is WSHSY and CDR2 SAAADI. The CDR3 runs to 14 residues. Between the trimmed V and J ends, which lost 6 bases and 7 bases, there was a span of 16 bases.